These T cell receptor beta chains were read from a single sample in a study of CD8 T cells in ankylosing spondylitis. In TCRdb, the 5' RACE reads were re-called with MiXCR into one record per CDR3 protein. The sample shows about 150,000 distinct CDR3 sequences, around 42% of them seen only once. Input material: synovial fluid, either unsorted or a sorted T cell fraction (not recorded which). The receptors derive from a male donor with ankylosing spondylitis. CDR3s include the opening cysteine and the closing phenylalanine or tryptophan. The D gene is left open where the match is weak. The size entry is marked missing in some rows and otherwise reads once, few, many or a size class.

len	abundance	v_gene	d_gene	j_gene	CDR3nt	CDR3aa
16	.	TRBV4-2	TRBD2	TRBJ2-7	TGTGCCAGCAGCCGGGAGGCTAGCGGGGTACCCTACGAGCAGTACTTC	CASSREASGVPYEQYF
13	once	TRBV2	.	TRBJ2-3	TGTGCCAGGAATCAGGGAGGTCAAGATACGCAGTATTTT	CARNQGGQDTQYF
14	.	TRBV10-2	TRBD1	TRBJ1-5	TGCGCCAGCACCCGGGACAGGGGACGACAGCCCCAGCATTTT	CASTRDRGRQPQHF
13	few	TRBV27	.	TRBJ2-1	TGTGCCAGCAGCGGGAAAACAGGGGAGGAGCGGTTCTTC	CASSGKTGEERFF
13	.	TRBV27	.	TRBJ2-2	TGTGCCAGCAGTTTTAGGGGGGACGGGGAGCTGTTTTTT	CASSFRGDGELFF
16	.	TRBV7-9	TRBD1	TRBJ2-2	TGTGCCAGCAGCCCGGGACAGGACGCGAACACCGGGGAGCTGTTTTTT	CASSPGQDANTGELFF
15	.	TRBV25-1	.	TRBJ2-1	TGTGCCAGCAGTTCTTTAGAGGTGAGGTGGAATGAGCAGTTCTTC	CASSSLEVRWNEQFF
17	many	TRBV4-2	TRBD1	TRBJ1-5	TGTGCCAGCAGCCAAGATACCCCGGGACAGGGTGGTCAGCCCCAGCATTTT	CASSQDTPGQGGQPQHF
13	.	TRBV7-9	.	TRBJ2-7	TGTGCCAGCAGCTTAGGGACTACCTACGAGCAGTACTTC	CASSLGTTYEQYF
14	.	TRBV5-1	.	TRBJ1-1	TGCGCCAGCAGCATTTTACGGACAGACACTGAAGCTTTCTTT	CASSILRTDTEAFF
17	few	TRBV5-1	.	TRBJ2-4	TGCGCCAGCAGCTTGGGCGATATGCGGAGGGCCAAAAACATTCAGTACTTC	CASSLGDMRRAKNIQYF
17	.	TRBV28	TRBD1	TRBJ2-2	TGTGCCAGCAGTTTTTACCGGGACAGGGTGTACACCGGGGAGCTGTTTTTT	CASSFYRDRVYTGELFF
16	once	TRBV4-2	.	TRBJ1-5	TGTGCCAGCAGCCAGATGGCCAGGGGCTCCAATCAGCCCCAGCATTTT	CASSQMARGSNQPQHF
15	.	TRBV3-1	.	TRBJ2-1	TGTGCCAGCAGCCAAGAGGGGTGGGCTTACAATGAGCAGTTCTTC	CASSQEGWAYNEQFF
13	.	TRBV4-2	.	TRBJ2-5	TGTGCCAGCAGCCCTCGGTTTTTGGGAGACCAGTACTTC	CASSPRFLGDQYF
16	many	TRBV9	TRBD1	TRBJ2-3	TGTGCCAGCAGCGTTCAGGGGGCTATCAGCACAGATACGCAGTATTTT	CASSVQGAISTDTQYF
14	.	TRBV19	TRBD1	TRBJ1-6	TGTGCCAGTAGTCGCGACAGGGTGGGATCAGCCCTCCACTTT	CASSRDRVGSALHF
13	.	TRBV20-1	.	TRBJ1-5	TGCAGTGCTAGAGGGGCCACAAAAGGGCCCCAGCATTTT	CSARGATKGPQHF
14	.	TRBV9	TRBD2	TRBJ2-3	TGTGCCAGCAGCGTTGGTGGGAGGGCCCATACGCAGTATTTT	CASSVGGRAHTQYF
12	.	TRBV2	.	TRBJ1-6	TGTGCCAGCAGTGAAACAGGGCCACCCCTCCACTTT	CASSETGPPLHF
16	.	TRBV12-3/TRBV12-4	TRBD2	TRBJ2-1	TGTGCCAGCAGTTCGGGGACTAGCGGGAGGTACAATGAGCAGTTCTTC	CASSSGTSGRYNEQFF
14	.	TRBV6-2/TRBV6-3	.	TRBJ1-3	TGTGCCAGCTGGGGGCCTTTGGTTGGAAACACCATATATTTT	CASWGPLVGNTIYF
18	few	TRBV28	.	TRBJ2-7	TGTGCCAGCAGTTTATCGGTTAGCGGTCCTGAAGACTCCTACGAGCAGTACTTC	CASSLSVSGPEDSYEQYF
15	.	TRBV12-3/TRBV12-4	.	TRBJ1-5	TGTGCCAGCAGTCCCCCCTTCGACAGGAATCAGCCCCAGCATTTT	CASSPPFDRNQPQHF
15	.	TRBV11-2	.	TRBJ2-3	TGTGCCAGCAGCCAGACCCCATTGTCGACAGATACGCAGTATTTT	CASSQTPLSTDTQYF
15	few	TRBV5-1	.	TRBJ2-1	TGCGCCAGCAGCACAGGGCAACTGACCTACAATGAGCAGTTCTTC	CASSTGQLTYNEQFF
15	.	TRBV5-1	.	TRBJ2-1	TGCGCCAGCAGCGGGCGCGGCCCCTGGACCCATGAGCAGTTCTTC	CASSGRGPWTHEQFF
15	many	TRBV3-1	.	TRBJ2-5	TGTGCCAGCAGCCAAGTATCCCTTTTCCAGGAGACCCAGTACTTC	CASSQVSLFQETQYF
12	.	TRBV13	.	TRBJ2-7	TGTGCCAGCAGCCCTAATTCCTGGGAGCAGTACTTC	CASSPNSWEQYF
17	many	TRBV28	.	TRBJ2-2	TGTGCCAGCAGCCTACCCACGACCGACTTATTAACCGGGGAGCTGTTTTTT	CASSLPTTDLLTGELFF
15	few	TRBV20-1	.	TRBJ1-5	TGCAGTGCTAGAGAGTATTGGGGTTCGGGTCAGCCCCAGCATTTT	CSAREYWGSGQPQHF
14	few	TRBV24-1	.	TRBJ2-2	TGTGCCACCAGTGAATTACAGGGTCCCGGGGAGCTGTTTTTT	CATSELQGPGELFF
17	.	TRBV7-9	TRBD2	TRBJ2-3	TGTGCCAGCAGCCACGCTAGCGGGAGGAGCCAGAGGCGAACGCAGTATTTT	CASSHASGRSQRRTQYF
13	once	TRBV20-1	.	TRBJ2-3	TGCAGGCCGGGACAGCGGGTCGGGGATACGCAGTATTTT	CRPGQRVGDTQYF
15	many	TRBV6-2/TRBV6-3	.	TRBJ2-7	TGTGCCAGCAGTGCCGACGGGGAGGATACCTACGAGCAGTACTTC	CASSADGEDTYEQYF
13	.	TRBV24-1	TRBD2	TRBJ2-3	TGTGCCACCACTAGCGGGGGCCTACGGACGCAGTATTTT	CATTSGGLRTQYF
12	.	TRBV5-1	TRBD1	TRBJ1-2	TGCGCCAGCACGGACAGGACCTATGGCTACACCTTC	CASTDRTYGYTF
19	.	TRBV4-1	.	TRBJ2-7	TGCGCCAGCAGCCAAGTCTTACGATGGGGCGGAGGATTGATCTACGAGCAGTACTTC	CASSQVLRWGGGLIYEQYF
15	.	TRBV4-3	.	TRBJ2-7	TGCGCCAGCAGCCACTTACCGGGACCGCCCTACGAGCAGTACTTC	CASSHLPGPPYEQYF
13	.	TRBV12-3/TRBV12-4	.	TRBJ2-7	TGTGCCAGCAGTTTGTGGGGACCCTACGAGCAGTACTTC	CASSLWGPYEQYF
16	.	TRBV4-3	TRBD1	TRBJ2-7	TGCGCCAGCAGCCAAGTTTTCATTGGACAGGGTTACGAGCAGTACTTC	CASSQVFIGQGYEQYF
16	.	TRBV12-3/TRBV12-4	TRBD1	TRBJ1-5	TGTGCCAGCAGTTTAACAATGGACAGGGGAAATCAGCCCCAGCATTTT	CASSLTMDRGNQPQHF
13	few	TRBV7-9	TRBD1	TRBJ1-1	TGTGCCAGCAGCAGACAGGGGACCTTTGAAGCTTTCTTT	CASSRQGTFEAFF
13	.	TRBV20-1	TRBD1	TRBJ2-7	TGCAGTGCTACCCAGACAGGGCTGGACGAGCAGTACTTC	CSATQTGLDEQYF
15	.	TRBV7-9	.	TRBJ2-6	TGTGCCAGCAGCTTAGCTGGGTATGGGGCCAACGTCCTGACTTTC	CASSLAGYGANVLTF
13	.	TRBV10-2	.	TRBJ2-7	TGCGCCAGCAGACCCTCGGGCTCCTACGAGCAGTACTTC	CASRPSGSYEQYF
16	.	TRBV27	TRBD2	TRBJ2-1	TGTGCCAGCAGTTTATGGGCGGCAGGGACTAACAATGAGCAGTTCTTC	CASSLWAAGTNNEQFF
14	few	TRBV29-1	TRBD2	TRBJ2-1	TGCAGCGTAATCGGGGGGAGCTCCTACAATGAGCAGTTCTTC	CSVIGGSSYNEQFF